The clone carrying this T cell receptor beta chain came up once. The data are from a study of blood T cell repertoires in COVID-19. Background on the study: Samples of COVID-19 (acute and convalescent) were obtained from the United States, Italy and Spain.

Germline V gives CDR1 LGHNA, CDR2 YSLEER. The CDR3 consists of 15 residues. J was trimmed by 4 bases and V by 0 bases; bases with no gene match: 3. Authors' data handling: Researchers report that nucleated cell counts were estimated from reference gene primer amplification. Some clones are missing from TCRdb's copy, which holds only in-frame ones; the method was immunoSEQ multiplex PCR. That table is the source of V, J and clone size, and D and trimming were worked out from the DNA. The table includes about 160,000 clones, 90% detected once. This chain uses TRBV4-3 with TRBJ2-1, with 7 bases identical to TRBD1. This clonotype was sampled from a man aged 45-60 years with acute or convalescent COVID-19. The sample taken for sequencing was peripheral blood. The CDR3 coding sequence is TGCGCCAGCAGCCAAGATGGGGACAGTTACAATGAGCAGTTCTTC. This encodes CASSQDGDSYNEQFF.